This entry features one T cell receptor (beta chain) sequence. This CDR3 is built from 14 residues. The germline gives CDR1 SQVTM, CDR2 ANQGSEA. The V gene end was trimmed by 6 bases and the J gene end by 0 bases; junction bases not matched to a gene: 6. Method: immunoSEQ multiplex PCR; TCRdb's copy keeps in-frame clones and lacks some. The sample lists some 20,000 clones; 75% to 90% were seen once. This specimen belongs to a study of T cell changes during pregnancy in multiple sclerosis. The chain has TRBV29-1 and TRBJ1-1, with 8 positions matching TRBD1. This receptor was taken from a female donor in good health, enrolled as a control in a pregnancy study. Sequencing used CD4+ T cells from peripheral blood mononuclear cells, obtained in the first trimester of pregnancy. The CDR3 sequence is CSVDGTGLNTEAFF. For the CDR3, the DNA is TGCAGCGTGGACGGGACAGGATTGAACACTGAAGCTTTCTTT.